Below, one T cell receptor (beta chain) is given with its context. Its antigen is still unknown. The CDR3 is made up of 16 amino acids. CDR1 SGHTA and CDR2 FQGNSA come from the germline V gene. V dropped 5 bases and J dropped 0 bases, with 14 bases sitting between them. The entry originates in a study of beta chain features in type 1 diabetes. The study, taken as a whole, reports: A closer apparent resemblance between naive, central memory and Treg TCRB repertoires was seen in patients than in healthy donors.

As every portion of the isolated RNA was reverse transcribed, the sequencing read expressed TCRB transcripts. Stem cell-like memory T cell samples averaged around 1.1 million immunoSEQ reads each. Only in-frame clones appear in the TCRdb table, and some are missing; sequencing was by immunoSEQ multiplex PCR. The table shows over 65,000 clones, with about 32% occurring only once. This receptor was obtained from a woman aged 18-30 years in good health. The sequenced material came from stem cell memory CD4+ T cells from blood. The chain employs TRBV7-2 and TRBJ1-5; D perhaps matches TRBD1 (5 bases). The CDR3: CASSLWGGGSNQPQHF. CDR3 in DNA: TGTGCCAGCAGCCTTTGGGGGGGTGGTAGCAATCAGCCCCAGCATTTT.